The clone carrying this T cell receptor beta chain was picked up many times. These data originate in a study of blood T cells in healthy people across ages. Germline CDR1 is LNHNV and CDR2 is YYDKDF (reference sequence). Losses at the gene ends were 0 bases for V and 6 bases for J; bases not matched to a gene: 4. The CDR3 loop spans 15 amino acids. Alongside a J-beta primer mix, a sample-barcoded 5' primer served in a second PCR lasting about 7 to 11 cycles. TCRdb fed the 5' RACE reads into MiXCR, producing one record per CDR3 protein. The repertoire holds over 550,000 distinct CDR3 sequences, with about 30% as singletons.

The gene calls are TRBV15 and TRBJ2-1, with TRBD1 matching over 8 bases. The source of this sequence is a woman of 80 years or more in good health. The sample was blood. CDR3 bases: TGTGCCACCAGCAGAGAAATCACAGGGGGCAATGAGCAGTTCTTC. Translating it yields CATSREITGGNEQFF.